Listed below are T cell receptor beta chains from one sample, sequenced in a study of vaccination and CD4 T cells after COVID-19. One entry per CDR3 protein, called by TCRdb with MiXCR from the PCR reads. Of tens of thousands of distinct CDR3 sequences in the sample, under 75% were seen once. The sample consisted of CD4+ T cells from blood, taken before SARS-CoV-2 vaccination. The receptors come from a human donor who had recovered from COVID-19. CDR3s include the opening cysteine and the closing phenylalanine or tryptophan. D genes are given only for firm matches. Only part of the rows carry a size: once, few, many, or a class if the clone is expanded.

j_call: TRBJ2-7
v_call: TRBV5-1
d_call: NA
clone_size: NA
cdr3_nt: TGCGCCAGCAGCTTATCCGGCTCCTACTACGAGCAGTACTTC
cdr3_aa: CASSLSGSYYEQYF

j_call: TRBJ1-6
v_call: TRBV6-2/TRBV6-3
d_call: NA
clone_size: few
cdr3_nt: TGTGCCAGCACTTCGTCCCTGACAGCTACAAAACCCCTCCACTTT
cdr3_aa: CASTSSLTATKPLHF

j_call: TRBJ1-5
v_call: TRBV6-2/TRBV6-3
d_call: TRBD1
clone_size: NA
cdr3_nt: TGTGCCAGCAGTTACAAACCGGGACAGGGGGTTGGCAATCAGCCCCAGCATTTT
cdr3_aa: CASSYKPGQGVGNQPQHF

j_call: TRBJ2-3
v_call: TRBV2
d_call: TRBD2
clone_size: NA
cdr3_nt: TGTGCCAGCAGTGTAGCTGGGACTAGCGGAGATACGCAGTATTTT
cdr3_aa: CASSVAGTSGDTQYF

j_call: TRBJ1-1
v_call: TRBV20-1
d_call: NA
clone_size: NA
cdr3_nt: TGCAGTGCTAGAGATCTTACTATGGGAAAAAGGAGTGCGGGGGCTTTCTTT
cdr3_aa: CSARDLTMGKRSAGAFF

j_call: TRBJ1-4
v_call: TRBV6-1
d_call: NA
clone_size: NA
cdr3_nt: TGTGCCAGCAGTGAAACGGACGGGAATGAAAAACTGTTTTTT
cdr3_aa: CASSETDGNEKLFF

j_call: TRBJ2-2
v_call: TRBV7-9
d_call: TRBD2
clone_size: NA
cdr3_nt: TGTGCCAGCAGCTTTACTAGCGGGAGCACCGGGGAGCTGTTTTTT
cdr3_aa: CASSFTSGSTGELFF

j_call: TRBJ2-5
v_call: TRBV6-1
d_call: TRBD2
clone_size: NA
cdr3_nt: TGTGCCAGCCTGGAAAAGGCTAGCGGCCAAGAGACCCAGTACTTC
cdr3_aa: CASLEKASGQETQYF

j_call: TRBJ2-3
v_call: TRBV20-1
d_call: TRBD1
clone_size: NA
cdr3_nt: TGCAGTGCTAGTGACAGGGTGGCAGATACGCAGTATTTT
cdr3_aa: CSASDRVADTQYF

j_call: TRBJ1-5
v_call: TRBV27
d_call: NA
clone_size: few
cdr3_nt: TGTGCCAGCAGTTTAAGGTTGAGGGAGCCCCAGCATTTT
cdr3_aa: CASSLRLREPQHF

j_call: TRBJ1-2
v_call: TRBV27
d_call: NA
clone_size: NA
cdr3_nt: TGTGCCAGCAGTTTATCTTGGGACCTTAACTATGGCTACACCTTC
cdr3_aa: CASSLSWDLNYGYTF

j_call: TRBJ1-5
v_call: TRBV19
d_call: TRBD1
clone_size: NA
cdr3_nt: TGTGCCAGTAGAGGGGGACAGGCCGGCAATCAGCCCCAGCATTTT
cdr3_aa: CASRGGQAGNQPQHF

j_call: TRBJ1-1
v_call: TRBV20-1
d_call: NA
clone_size: NA
cdr3_nt: TGCAGTGCTAGCCGACAGCAGAACACTGAAGCTTTCTTT
cdr3_aa: CSASRQQNTEAFF

j_call: TRBJ2-5
v_call: TRBV20-1
d_call: NA
clone_size: NA
cdr3_nt: TGCAGTGCTGAAGACAGGCTAGGGAGCGAGACCCAGTACTTC
cdr3_aa: CSAEDRLGSETQYF

j_call: TRBJ1-1
v_call: TRBV12-3/TRBV12-4
d_call: NA
clone_size: NA
cdr3_nt: TGTGCCAGCAGTTTAGGGACGGCGAACACTGAAGCTTTCTTT
cdr3_aa: CASSLGTANTEAFF

j_call: TRBJ2-3
v_call: TRBV21-1
d_call: NA
clone_size: once
cdr3_nt: TGTGCCAGCAGCAAAGGGAGGCAGGGCCTGACTACCCCGGCGGATACGCAGTATTTT
cdr3_aa: CASSKGRQGLTTPADTQYF

j_call: TRBJ2-7
v_call: TRBV6-2/TRBV6-3
d_call: NA
clone_size: NA
cdr3_nt: TGTGCCAGCAGTGAAACCGGACGGTTTGGAGGCTACGAGCAGTACTTC
cdr3_aa: CASSETGRFGGYEQYF

j_call: TRBJ2-1
v_call: TRBV2
d_call: TRBD2
clone_size: NA
cdr3_nt: TGTGCCAGCAGTGAAGCGCTGCGGGAGAGCATTGAGCAGTTCTTC
cdr3_aa: CASSEALRESIEQFF

j_call: TRBJ1-2
v_call: TRBV18
d_call: TRBD1
clone_size: once
cdr3_nt: TGTGCCAGCTCACCGCAACAGGGGGAATACTATGGCTACACCTTC
cdr3_aa: CASSPQQGEYYGYTF

j_call: TRBJ2-1
v_call: TRBV20-1
d_call: NA
clone_size: NA
cdr3_nt: TGCAGTGCTAGAGGACTAGTCACGCAGTTCTTC
cdr3_aa: CSARGLVTQFF

j_call: TRBJ1-1
v_call: TRBV6-4
d_call: TRBD1
clone_size: NA
cdr3_nt: TGTGCCAGCAGGGACAGGGAGAACACTGAAGCTTTCTTT
cdr3_aa: CASRDRENTEAFF

j_call: TRBJ1-5
v_call: TRBV28
d_call: NA
clone_size: NA
cdr3_nt: TGTGCCAGCAGTTCGGCGGAAGGGGCTAACAATCAGCCCCAGCATTTT
cdr3_aa: CASSSAEGANNQPQHF

j_call: TRBJ1-6
v_call: TRBV10-3
d_call: TRBD1
clone_size: NA
cdr3_nt: TGTGCCATCAGCACGACAGGGGGCAGGGATTCACCCCTCCACTTT
cdr3_aa: CAISTTGGRDSPLHF

j_call: TRBJ2-3
v_call: TRBV18
d_call: NA
clone_size: NA
cdr3_nt: TGTGCCAGCTCACCACCGAGCCCCCGTCCAGATACGCAGTATTTT
cdr3_aa: CASSPPSPRPDTQYF

j_call: TRBJ2-7
v_call: TRBV7-2
d_call: NA
clone_size: NA
cdr3_nt: TGTGCCAGCAGCCTCCCCGGGGTTCATGGGTACGAGCAGTACTTC
cdr3_aa: CASSLPGVHGYEQYF

j_call: TRBJ1-5
v_call: TRBV15
d_call: NA
clone_size: few
cdr3_nt: TGTGCCACCAGCAGAGCCGGCAGGGACAATCAGCCCCAGCATTTT
cdr3_aa: CATSRAGRDNQPQHF

j_call: TRBJ2-5
v_call: TRBV20-1
d_call: TRBD1
clone_size: NA
cdr3_nt: TGCAGTGCTAGGGGACAGGGGGGATCGGAGACCCAGTACTTC
cdr3_aa: CSARGQGGSETQYF

j_call: TRBJ2-1
v_call: TRBV6-2/TRBV6-3
d_call: NA
clone_size: NA
cdr3_nt: TGTGCCAGCAGTGAAAGGACTCCTTCGCGTCACGAGCAGTTCTTC
cdr3_aa: CASSERTPSRHEQFF